The rows below give T cell receptor beta chains drawn from one sample of a study of human T cells and chemical hapten exposure. TCRdb called the RACE reads again in MiXCR, with one record for every CDR3 protein. Of tens of thousands of distinct CDR3 sequences detected, around 13% appear once; the ten largest clones hold 4.5% to 6%. Specimen: whole blood, collected in connection with sensitization to the hapten diphenylcyclopropenone (DPC). These receptors were collected from a woman in her forties or fifties with alopecia areata. Some clones in this sample may be carry-over from other donors' samples. Both conserved end residues are part of each CDR3. D genes are given only for firm matches. Size values are once, few and many counts, or a class for expanded clones, and some rows have none.

v_call: TRBV29-1
j_call: TRBJ2-5
d_call: TRBD1
clone_size: many
cdr3_aa: CSVDRGQQETQYF
cdr3_nt: TGCAGCGTTGACAGGGGACAGCAAGAGACCCAGTACTTC

v_call: TRBV19
j_call: TRBJ1-1
d_call: NA
clone_size: few
cdr3_aa: CASSIVGGGTEAFF
cdr3_nt: TGTGCCAGTAGTATAGTAGGAGGGGGCACTGAAGCTTTCTTT

v_call: TRBV9
j_call: TRBJ2-7
d_call: NA
clone_size: many
cdr3_aa: CASSVDDTSYEQYF
cdr3_nt: TGTGCCAGCAGCGTAGATGACACCTCCTACGAGCAGTACTTC

v_call: TRBV11-2
j_call: TRBJ2-7
d_call: NA
clone_size: few
cdr3_aa: CASSLDPRESSLYEQYF
cdr3_nt: TGTGCCAGCAGCTTAGACCCCCGGGAGAGCTCGCTCTACGAGCAGTACTTC

v_call: TRBV7-9
j_call: TRBJ2-2
d_call: NA
clone_size: NA
cdr3_aa: CASSLDTRDPTGELFF
cdr3_nt: TGTGCCAGCAGCTTAGATACCCGGGACCCCACCGGGGAGCTGTTTTTT

v_call: TRBV7-6
j_call: TRBJ2-5
d_call: TRBD2
clone_size: many
cdr3_aa: CASSFTSAQETQYF
cdr3_nt: TGTGCCAGCAGCTTCACTAGCGCTCAAGAGACCCAGTACTTC

v_call: TRBV5-4
j_call: TRBJ2-7
d_call: TRBD2
clone_size: many
cdr3_aa: CASRPRERGEQYF
cdr3_nt: TGTGCCAGCCGCCCGCGGGAGAGAGGCGAGCAGTACTTC

v_call: TRBV6-1
j_call: TRBJ2-7
d_call: TRBD2
clone_size: few
cdr3_aa: CASSDPGLAKSSYEQYF
cdr3_nt: TGTGCCAGCAGTGATCCGGGACTAGCGAAATCCTCCTACGAGCAGTACTTC

v_call: TRBV7-6
j_call: TRBJ1-4
d_call: TRBD1
clone_size: many
cdr3_aa: CASSFSGTGDEKLFF
cdr3_nt: TGTGCCAGCAGCTTCTCCGGGACAGGGGATGAAAAACTGTTTTTT

v_call: TRBV10-3
j_call: TRBJ2-1
d_call: NA
clone_size: NA
cdr3_aa: CAISELDNEQFF
cdr3_nt: TGTGCCATCAGCGAACTCGACAATGAGCAGTTCTTC

v_call: TRBV11-2
j_call: TRBJ1-6
d_call: TRBD1
clone_size: many
cdr3_aa: CASSTGTVGNSPLHF
cdr3_nt: TGTGCCAGCAGCACCGGGACAGTCGGTAATTCACCCCTCCACTTT

v_call: TRBV20-1
j_call: TRBJ1-1
d_call: NA
clone_size: few
cdr3_aa: CSALDGPAAEAFF
cdr3_nt: TGCAGTGCCCTCGACGGGCCGGCGGCTGAAGCTTTCTTT

v_call: TRBV10-3
j_call: TRBJ2-1
d_call: TRBD2
clone_size: NA
cdr3_aa: CAITTSGSGDEQFF
cdr3_nt: TGTGCCATCACCACTAGCGGGAGTGGGGATGAGCAGTTCTTC

v_call: TRBV9
j_call: TRBJ1-2
d_call: TRBD1
clone_size: many
cdr3_aa: CASSLTGVQGYTF
cdr3_nt: TGTGCCAGCAGCCTTACAGGGGTGCAGGGCTACACCTTC

v_call: TRBV6-5
j_call: TRBJ2-7
d_call: NA
clone_size: few
cdr3_aa: CASSSRTRTTYEQYF
cdr3_nt: TGTGCCAGCAGTTCACGGACCCGGACAACTTACGAGCAGTACTTC

v_call: TRBV20-1
j_call: TRBJ2-7
d_call: NA
clone_size: few
cdr3_aa: CSASSGGYEQYF
cdr3_nt: TGCAGTGCTAGTTCAGGGGGGTACGAGCAGTACTTC

v_call: TRBV19
j_call: TRBJ2-5
d_call: NA
clone_size: NA
cdr3_aa: CASRGPKETQYF
cdr3_nt: TGTGCCAGTAGGGGGCCGAAGGAGACCCAGTACTTC

v_call: TRBV27
j_call: TRBJ1-3
d_call: NA
clone_size: few
cdr3_aa: CASRQGMGTSGNTIYF
cdr3_nt: TGTGCCAGCAGGCAAGGGATGGGTACCTCTGGAAACACCATATATTTT

v_call: TRBV3-1
j_call: TRBJ2-1
d_call: TRBD2
clone_size: many
cdr3_aa: CASSQEIAGVTRNEQFF
cdr3_nt: TGTGCCAGCAGCCAAGAAATAGCGGGAGTCACCAGGAATGAGCAGTTCTTC

v_call: TRBV30
j_call: TRBJ2-2
d_call: TRBD1
clone_size: NA
cdr3_aa: CAISGQPNTGELFF
cdr3_nt: TGTGCAATATCGGGACAGCCGAACACCGGGGAGCTGTTTTTT

v_call: TRBV20-1
j_call: TRBJ1-4
d_call: NA
clone_size: many
cdr3_aa: CSARADGNEKLFF
cdr3_nt: TGCAGTGCTAGAGCGGACGGGAATGAAAAACTGTTTTTT

v_call: TRBV7-9
j_call: TRBJ1-1
d_call: TRBD1
clone_size: NA
cdr3_aa: CASSLVMQGATEAFF
cdr3_nt: TGTGCCAGCAGCTTAGTTATGCAGGGGGCGACTGAAGCTTTCTTT

v_call: TRBV28
j_call: TRBJ2-2
d_call: TRBD1
clone_size: NA
cdr3_aa: CASSGQAPTRELFF
cdr3_nt: TGTGCCAGCAGTGGACAGGCCCCAACCAGGGAGCTGTTTTTT

v_call: TRBV11-2
j_call: TRBJ1-1
d_call: NA
clone_size: few
cdr3_aa: CASSAGSNTEAFF
cdr3_nt: TGTGCCAGCAGCGCGGGATCGAACACTGAAGCTTTCTTT

v_call: TRBV7-6
j_call: TRBJ2-1
d_call: TRBD2
clone_size: NA
cdr3_aa: CASSLGGSGFDEQFF
cdr3_nt: TGTGCCAGCAGCTTAGGCGGGAGTGGGTTCGATGAGCAGTTCTTC

v_call: TRBV6-5
j_call: TRBJ1-2
d_call: NA
clone_size: few
cdr3_aa: CASRSGSYGYTF
cdr3_nt: TGTGCCAGCAGGTCAGGGAGCTATGGCTACACCTTC

v_call: TRBV11-2
j_call: TRBJ2-7
d_call: TRBD1
clone_size: NA
cdr3_aa: CASSLGYRGYEQYF
cdr3_nt: TGTGCCAGCAGCTTAGGCTACAGGGGTTACGAGCAGTACTTC

v_call: TRBV30
j_call: TRBJ1-1
d_call: NA
clone_size: NA
cdr3_aa: CAREASWNTEAFF
cdr3_nt: TGTGCTCGGGAGGCCAGTTGGAACACTGAAGCTTTCTTT

v_call: TRBV2
j_call: TRBJ2-1
d_call: NA
clone_size: many
cdr3_aa: CASGGGGKVHEQFF
cdr3_nt: TGTGCCAGCGGTGGCGGCGGGAAGGTCCATGAGCAGTTCTTC

v_call: TRBV7-2
j_call: TRBJ2-5
d_call: NA
clone_size: NA
cdr3_aa: CASSLDAAVFRETQYF
cdr3_nt: TGTGCCAGCAGCTTAGATGCTGCGGTGTTCCGAGAGACCCAGTACTTC

v_call: TRBV29-1
j_call: TRBJ2-5
d_call: NA
clone_size: few
cdr3_aa: CSAGTSSQETQYF
cdr3_nt: TGCAGCGCCGGAACTTCTAGCCAAGAGACCCAGTACTTC

v_call: TRBV11-2
j_call: TRBJ2-1
d_call: TRBD1
clone_size: NA
cdr3_aa: CASSPTGNAYNEQFF
cdr3_nt: TGTGCCAGCAGCCCGACAGGGAATGCCTACAATGAGCAGTTCTTC

v_call: TRBV2
j_call: TRBJ1-4
d_call: NA
clone_size: NA
cdr3_aa: CASYDEKLFF
cdr3_nt: TGTGCCAGCTATGATGAAAAACTGTTTTTT

v_call: TRBV3-1
j_call: TRBJ1-4
d_call: NA
clone_size: few
cdr3_aa: CASSQEPATNEKLFF
cdr3_nt: TGTGCCAGCAGCCAAGAACCGGCAACTAATGAAAAACTGTTTTTT

v_call: TRBV20-1
j_call: TRBJ2-7
d_call: TRBD1
clone_size: few
cdr3_aa: CSARPRQGFYEQYF
cdr3_nt: TGCAGTGCTAGACCCCGACAGGGCTTCTACGAGCAGTACTTC

v_call: TRBV29-1
j_call: TRBJ2-5
d_call: TRBD2
clone_size: many
cdr3_aa: CSVWGVAGDQETQYF
cdr3_nt: TGCAGCGTCTGGGGAGTAGCGGGAGACCAAGAGACCCAGTACTTC

v_call: TRBV3-1
j_call: TRBJ2-1
d_call: TRBD2
clone_size: NA
cdr3_aa: CASMMGGRTYNEQFF
cdr3_nt: TGTGCCAGCATGATGGGCGGGAGGACCTACAATGAGCAGTTCTTC

v_call: TRBV3-1
j_call: TRBJ1-1
d_call: TRBD1
clone_size: few
cdr3_aa: CASSQSLQGNEAFF
cdr3_nt: TGTGCCAGCAGCCAAAGTCTACAGGGGAATGAAGCTTTCTTT

v_call: TRBV3-1
j_call: TRBJ1-2
d_call: NA
clone_size: many
cdr3_aa: CASSQVTGAYGYTF
cdr3_nt: TGTGCCAGCAGCCAAGTGACGGGGGCGTATGGCTACACCTTC

v_call: TRBV6-1
j_call: TRBJ1-5
d_call: NA
clone_size: NA
cdr3_aa: CASKIHGDQPQHF
cdr3_nt: TGTGCCAGCAAAATTCATGGTGATCAGCCCCAGCATTTT

v_call: TRBV3-1
j_call: TRBJ1-1
d_call: NA
clone_size: many
cdr3_aa: CASSQEGGGDTEAFF
cdr3_nt: TGTGCCAGCAGCCAAGAGGGAGGGGGTGATACTGAAGCTTTCTTT

v_call: TRBV18
j_call: TRBJ1-1
d_call: NA
clone_size: few
cdr3_aa: CASSQPGGPTEAFF
cdr3_nt: TGTGCCAGCTCACAACCTGGGGGGCCCACTGAAGCTTTCTTT

v_call: TRBV11-1
j_call: TRBJ1-1
d_call: NA
clone_size: few
cdr3_aa: CASSVVADRGTEAFF
cdr3_nt: TGTGCCAGCAGCGTAGTGGCAGACAGAGGCACTGAAGCTTTCTTT

v_call: TRBV20-1
j_call: TRBJ1-6
d_call: NA
clone_size: NA
cdr3_aa: CSARTDYNSPLHF
cdr3_nt: TGCAGTGCTAGGACAGATTATAATTCACCCCTCCACTTT

v_call: TRBV27
j_call: TRBJ2-6
d_call: NA
clone_size: few
cdr3_aa: CASSPDGSGANVLTF
cdr3_nt: TGTGCCAGCAGCCCAGACGGCTCTGGGGCCAACGTCCTGACTTTC

v_call: TRBV21-1
j_call: TRBJ2-7
d_call: NA
clone_size: NA
cdr3_aa: CASSNRAPLNEQYF
cdr3_nt: TGTGCCAGCAGCAACAGGGCCCCTTTGAACGAGCAGTACTTC

v_call: TRBV18
j_call: TRBJ2-7
d_call: TRBD2
clone_size: NA
cdr3_aa: CASSGTTSSYEQYF
cdr3_nt: TGTGCCAGCTCGGGGACTACGAGCTCCTACGAGCAGTACTTC

v_call: TRBV11-2
j_call: TRBJ1-1
d_call: NA
clone_size: many
cdr3_aa: CASSMDILNTEAFF
cdr3_nt: TGTGCCAGCAGCATGGACATTTTGAACACTGAAGCTTTCTTT

v_call: TRBV9
j_call: TRBJ1-3
d_call: NA
clone_size: NA
cdr3_aa: CASSSYTGLSGNTIYF
cdr3_nt: TGTGCCAGCAGCTCATATACAGGCTTGTCGGGAAACACCATATATTTT

v_call: TRBV24-1
j_call: TRBJ1-5
d_call: NA
clone_size: NA
cdr3_aa: CATSDPRLPNQPQHF
cdr3_nt: TGTGCCACCAGTGACCCCCGACTGCCCAATCAGCCCCAGCATTTT

v_call: TRBV29-1
j_call: TRBJ1-1
d_call: NA
clone_size: many
cdr3_aa: CSAKAAQGTEAFF
cdr3_nt: TGCAGCGCCAAAGCCGCACAGGGCACTGAAGCTTTCTTT

v_call: TRBV29-1
j_call: TRBJ2-1
d_call: NA
clone_size: few
cdr3_aa: CSTGLERNEQFF
cdr3_nt: TGCAGCACAGGACTGGAGAGGAATGAGCAGTTCTTC

v_call: TRBV29-1
j_call: TRBJ1-1
d_call: NA
clone_size: many
cdr3_aa: CSVDRESGTEAFF
cdr3_nt: TGCAGCGTTGACAGGGAAAGTGGGACTGAAGCTTTCTTT